This T cell receptor (beta chain) was found in a study of blood T cell repertoires in COVID-19. CDR1 is WNHNN and CDR2 is SYGVQD in the germline V gene (reference sequence). The CDR3 covers 15 residues. The V end lost 3 bases, the J end lost 7 bases, and 16 bases lay between the germline ends. In the original workflow: It was from reference gene primer amplification that nucleated cell counts were estimated. The assay was immunoSEQ multiplex PCR, and TCRdb's table has in-frame clones only and misses some. V and J calls and clone size are copied from that table; D and trimming were computed from the DNA. The data contain around 64,000 clones, approximately 78% of them singletons.

The sequenced material came from peripheral blood. The receptor was derived from a human donor in a cohort sampled during active COVID-19. V gene TRBV10-1 combines with J gene TRBJ2-1; TRBD2 might be the D (7 bases). The CDR3 bases are TGCGCCAGCAGTGAAAGGGGGGGCGCTCGGAATGAGCAGTTCTTC. It is translated as CASSERGGARNEQFF.